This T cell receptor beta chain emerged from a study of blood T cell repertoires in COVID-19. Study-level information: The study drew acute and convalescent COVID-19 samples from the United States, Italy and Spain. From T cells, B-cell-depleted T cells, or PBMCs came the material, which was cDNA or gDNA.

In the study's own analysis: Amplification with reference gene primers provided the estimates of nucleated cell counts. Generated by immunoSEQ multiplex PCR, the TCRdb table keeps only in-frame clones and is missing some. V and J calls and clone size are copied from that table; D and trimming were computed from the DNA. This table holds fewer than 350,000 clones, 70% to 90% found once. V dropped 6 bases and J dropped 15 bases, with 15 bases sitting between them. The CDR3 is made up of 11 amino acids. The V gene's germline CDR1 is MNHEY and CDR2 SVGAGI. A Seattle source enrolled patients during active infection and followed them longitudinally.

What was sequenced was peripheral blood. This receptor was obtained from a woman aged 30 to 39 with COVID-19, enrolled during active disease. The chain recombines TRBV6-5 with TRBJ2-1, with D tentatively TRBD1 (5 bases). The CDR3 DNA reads TGTGCCAGCAGCGCCTCTACAAGGGGGTTCTTC. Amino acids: CASSASTRGFF.